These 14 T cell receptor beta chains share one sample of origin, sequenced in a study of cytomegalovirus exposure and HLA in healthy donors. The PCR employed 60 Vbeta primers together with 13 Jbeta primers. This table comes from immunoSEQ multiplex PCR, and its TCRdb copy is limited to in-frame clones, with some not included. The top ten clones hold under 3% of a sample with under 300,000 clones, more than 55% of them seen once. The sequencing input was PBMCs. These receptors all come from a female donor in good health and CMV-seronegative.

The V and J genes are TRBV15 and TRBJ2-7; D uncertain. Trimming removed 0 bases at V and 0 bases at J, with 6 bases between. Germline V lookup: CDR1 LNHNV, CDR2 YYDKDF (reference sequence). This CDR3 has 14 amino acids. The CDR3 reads CATSRDPFSYEQYF. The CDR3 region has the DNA TGTGCCACCAGCAGAGACCCCTTCTCCTACGAGCAGTACTTC.

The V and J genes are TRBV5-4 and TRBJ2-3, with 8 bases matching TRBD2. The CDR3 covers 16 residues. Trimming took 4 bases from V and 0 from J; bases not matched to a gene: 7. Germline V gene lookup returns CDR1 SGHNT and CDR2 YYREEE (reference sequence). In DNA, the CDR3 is TGTGCCAGCAGCATAGGAGCGGGGGCTAGCACAGATACGCAGTATTTT. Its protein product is CASSIGAGASTDTQYF.

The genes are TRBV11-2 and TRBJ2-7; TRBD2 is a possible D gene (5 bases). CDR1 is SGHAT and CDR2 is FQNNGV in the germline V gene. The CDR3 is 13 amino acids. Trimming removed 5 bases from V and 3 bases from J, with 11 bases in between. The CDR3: CASSPEGRYEQYF. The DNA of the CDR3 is TGTGCCAGCAGCCCCGAGGGCCGCTACGAGCAGTACTTC.

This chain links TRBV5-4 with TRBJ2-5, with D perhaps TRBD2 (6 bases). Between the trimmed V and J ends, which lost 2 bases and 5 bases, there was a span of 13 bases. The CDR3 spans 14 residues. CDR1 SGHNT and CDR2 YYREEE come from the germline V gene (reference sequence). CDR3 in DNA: TGTGCCAGCAGCTTTAGCGGTATAGGGGAGACCCAGTACTTC. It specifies CASSFSGIGETQYF.

The CDR3: CASSPRGYTGELFF. CDR3 nucleotide sequence: TGTGCCAGCAGCCCGAGGGGGTACACCGGGGAGCTGTTTTTT. The rearrangement joins TRBV11-2 to TRBJ2-2; the D gene is possibly TRBD1 (6 bases). In germline, CDR1 is SGHAT, CDR2 FQNNGV. Trimming took off 5 bases at V and 3 bases at J, with 10 bases between the two ends. The CDR3 contains 14 residues.

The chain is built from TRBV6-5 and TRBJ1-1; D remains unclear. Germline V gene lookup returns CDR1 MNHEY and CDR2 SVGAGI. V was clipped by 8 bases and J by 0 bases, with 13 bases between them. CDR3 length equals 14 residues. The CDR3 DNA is TGTGCCAGCGGTGCGGAACCGTTGAACACTGAAGCTTTCTTT. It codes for CASGAEPLNTEAFF.

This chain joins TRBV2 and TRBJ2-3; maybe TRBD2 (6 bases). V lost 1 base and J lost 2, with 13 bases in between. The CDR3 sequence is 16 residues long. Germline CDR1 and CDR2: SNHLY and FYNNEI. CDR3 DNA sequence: TGTGCCAGCAGTGAAGTTCTACTAGCCTACACAGATACGCAGTATTTT. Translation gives CASSEVLLAYTDTQYF.

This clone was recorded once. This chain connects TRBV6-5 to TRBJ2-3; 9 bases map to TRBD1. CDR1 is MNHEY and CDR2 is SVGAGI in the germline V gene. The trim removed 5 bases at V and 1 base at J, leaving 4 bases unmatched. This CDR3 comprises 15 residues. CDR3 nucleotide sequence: TGTGCCAGCAGTAGACAGGGGGGACGCACAGATACGCAGTATTTT. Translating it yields CASSRQGGRTDTQYF.

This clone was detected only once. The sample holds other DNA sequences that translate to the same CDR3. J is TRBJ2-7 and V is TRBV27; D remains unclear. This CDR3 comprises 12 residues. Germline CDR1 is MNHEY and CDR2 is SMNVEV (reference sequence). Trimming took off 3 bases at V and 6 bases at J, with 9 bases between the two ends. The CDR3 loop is CASSFVGGEQYF. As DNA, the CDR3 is TGTGCCAGCAGTTTTGTTGGCGGCGAGCAGTACTTC.

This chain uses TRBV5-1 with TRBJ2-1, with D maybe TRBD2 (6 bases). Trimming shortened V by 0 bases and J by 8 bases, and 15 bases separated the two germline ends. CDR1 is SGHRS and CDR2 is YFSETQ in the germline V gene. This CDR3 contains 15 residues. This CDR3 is CASSLGRRGVDEQFF. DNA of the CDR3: TGCGCCAGCAGCTTGGGGCGGAGGGGTGTCGATGAGCAGTTCTTC. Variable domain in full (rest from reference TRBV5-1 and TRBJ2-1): KAGVTQTPRYLIKTRGQQVTLSCSPISGHRSVSWYQQTPGQGLQFLFEYFSETQRNKGNFPGRFSGRQFSNSRSEMNVSTLELGDSALYLCASSLGRRGVDEQFFGPGTRLTVL.

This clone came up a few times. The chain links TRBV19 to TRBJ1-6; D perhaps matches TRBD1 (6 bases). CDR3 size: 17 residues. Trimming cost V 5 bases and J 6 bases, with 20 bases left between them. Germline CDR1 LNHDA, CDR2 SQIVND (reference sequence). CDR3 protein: CASSALPTGSPNSPLHF. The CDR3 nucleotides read TGTGCCAGTAGTGCCCTTCCAACAGGGTCGCCTAATTCACCCCTCCACTTT.

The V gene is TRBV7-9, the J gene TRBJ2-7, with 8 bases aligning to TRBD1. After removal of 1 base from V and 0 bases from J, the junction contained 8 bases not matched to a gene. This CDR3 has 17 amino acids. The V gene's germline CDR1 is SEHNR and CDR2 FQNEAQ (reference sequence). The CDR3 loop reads CASSLEGGGTGSYEQYF. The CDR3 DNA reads TGTGCCAGCAGCTTAGAGGGGGGCGGGACAGGCTCCTACGAGCAGTACTTC.

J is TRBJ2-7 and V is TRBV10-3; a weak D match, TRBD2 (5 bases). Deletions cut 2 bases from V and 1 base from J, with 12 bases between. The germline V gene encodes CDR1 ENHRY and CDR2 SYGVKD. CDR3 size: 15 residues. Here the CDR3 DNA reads TGTGCCATCAGTGAGCCGGGGTGGGGTTCCTACGAGCAGTACTTC. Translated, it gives CAISEPGWGSYEQYF.

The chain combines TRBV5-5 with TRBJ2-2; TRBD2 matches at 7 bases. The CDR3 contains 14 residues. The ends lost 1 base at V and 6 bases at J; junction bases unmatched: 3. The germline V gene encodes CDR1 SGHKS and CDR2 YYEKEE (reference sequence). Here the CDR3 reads CASSLSGGPGELFF. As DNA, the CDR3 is TGTGCCAGCAGCTTGTCGGGAGGCCCCGGGGAGCTGTTTTTT.